Below, 18 T cell receptor beta chains from the same sample are listed, as sequenced in a study of shared clonotypes between healthy human individuals. Assay used: immunoSEQ multiplex PCR; TCRdb lists only in-frame clones, some missing. The table has more than 900,000 clones, about 80% seen once. The sample consisted of memory CD4+ T cells from PBMCs. Subset in this sample: CD45RA-negative fraction. The receptors here all came from a man aged 18 to 29 in good health. Some clones in this sample may be carry-over from other donors' samples.

This chain uses TRBV6-5 with TRBJ2-1; D unclear. Germline V lookup: CDR1 MNHEY, CDR2 SVGAGI. CDR3 length: 13 amino acids. The germline V and J ends were trimmed by 1 base and 7 bases, with 8 bases remaining between them. DNA for the CDR3: TGTGCCAGCAGTTACTACGGACCTAATGAGCAGTTCTTC. Its translation: CASSYYGPNEQFF.

The rearrangement uses TRBV5-1 and TRBJ1-1, with D maybe TRBD1 (6 bases). CDR1 is SGHRS and CDR2 is YFSETQ in the germline V gene. This CDR3 has 12 amino acids. Trimming stripped 3 bases from V and 10 bases from J, with 13 bases between. CDR3 bases: TGCGCCAGCAGCTCCCAGGGGTCTCTAGCTTTCTTT. This gives the protein CASSSQGSLAFF. Looking up the rest from reference TRBV5-1 and TRBJ1-1 gives the full variable domain: KAGVTQTPRYLIKTRGQQVTLSCSPISGHRSVSWYQQTPGQGLQFLFEYFSETQRNKGNFPGRFSGRQFSNSRSEMNVSTLELGDSALYLCASSSQGSLAFFGQGTRLTVV.

This clone was detected a few times. Compared with germline, one end of the junction differs, possibly owing to a read error. Other DNA sequences in the sample encode the same CDR3. This chain connects TRBV6-1 to TRBJ2-3, with D tentatively TRBD1 (7 bases). Germline CDR1 is MNHNS and CDR2 is SASEGT. This CDR3 region has 12 residues. CDR3 sequence reads: CASRGATDTQYF. The CDR3 region has the DNA TGTGCTAGCAGGGGGGCCACAGATACGCAGTATTTT.

CDR3 nucleotide sequence: TGCAGCGTTGAAGCGGAGGCAGGCCCATTTTATGGCTACACCTTC. This translates into CSVEAEAGPFYGYTF. V is TRBV29-1 and J is TRBJ1-2; D ambiguous. This CDR3 is built from 15 residues. V was pared by 1 base and J by 5 bases, with 17 bases between. Germline CDR1 and CDR2: SQVTM and ANQGSEA.

This clone was found a few times. This sequence joins TRBV28 and TRBJ1-3; TRBD1 agrees at 7 bases. V shed 5 bases, J shed 4 bases, and the junction held 2 bases outside the gene matches. Germline values: CDR1 MDHEN, CDR2 SYDVKM. The CDR3 loop spans 13 amino acids. The CDR3 DNA reads as TGTGCCAGCAGTGAGACAGGGGGAAACACCATATATTTT. Translating gives CASSETGGNTIYF.

This clone appeared a single time. J is TRBJ2-5 and V is TRBV5-1, with D perhaps being TRBD1 or TRBD2 (6 bases each). V dropped 5 bases and J dropped 2 bases, with 13 bases sitting between them. Per germline, CDR1 SGHRS and CDR2 YFSETQ. CDR3 length: 14 amino acids. The CDR3 DNA follows: TGCGCCAGCAGTGAACAGGGAGGTCAAGAGACCCAGTACTTC. This encodes CASSEQGGQETQYF.

V usage is TRBV6-5 and J usage is TRBJ1-2; perhaps TRBD1 as D (5 bases). This CDR3 has 14 amino acids. Trimming removed 2 bases from V and 3 bases from J, with 10 bases in between. Per germline, CDR1 MNHEY and CDR2 SVGAGI. The CDR3 bases are TGTGCCAGCAGTTACAAGAGGGGTTACTATGGCTACACCTTC. Its translation: CASSYKRGYYGYTF.

As concerns this clone: Just one base apart from a much larger clone, this may be a read error. The rearrangement uses TRBV4-2 and TRBJ1-2; D gene ambiguous. The CDR3 covers 11 residues. The V end was cut by 0 bases, the J end by 8 bases, with 4 bases between. Germline-derived CDR1 and CDR2 are LGHNA and YNFKEQ. The CDR3 here is CASSQERGYTF. CDR3 DNA sequence: TGTGCCAGCAGCCAAGAAAGGGGCTACACCTTC.

In this sample, this clone turned up a few times. CDR3 sequence (DNA): TGCGCCAGCAGCCGACAGGCTGAAGCTTTCTTT. It specifies CASSRQAEAFF. The chain has TRBV4-1 and TRBJ1-1; TRBD1 might be the D (6 bases). This CDR3 has 11 residues. V dropped 4 bases and J dropped 6 bases, with 6 bases sitting between them. In germline, CDR1 is MGHRA, CDR2 YSYEKL.

A few counts support this clone. J is TRBJ2-3 and V is TRBV5-1; D gene uncertain. The germline gives CDR1 SGHRS, CDR2 YFSETQ. The CDR3 consists of 16 residues. V was clipped by 0 bases and J by 8 bases, with 19 bases between them. The CDR3 protein is CASSLGARTVSGTQYF. The CDR3 DNA reads TGCGCCAGCAGCTTGGGTGCAAGAACGGTTTCAGGTACGCAGTATTTT.

This sequence joins TRBV11-3 and TRBJ2-5, with TRBD2 matching 7 bases. The ends lost 1 base at V and 0 bases at J; junction bases unmatched: 2. Germline-derived CDR1 and CDR2 are SGHNT and YENEEA. This CDR3 region has 15 residues. The CDR3 spells CASSLAGGYQETQYF. The CDR3 DNA is TGTGCCAGCAGCTTAGCGGGGGGATACCAAGAGACCCAGTACTTC.

This clone was seen more than once but under ten times. The CDR3 DNA follows: TGCGCCAGCAGCCAAGAATCCGTGGCTAGCGGGAACTACAATGAGCAGTTCTTC. As protein: CASSQESVASGNYNEQFF. The chain carries TRBV4-1 and TRBJ2-1; 9 bases map to TRBD2. The CDR3 contains 18 residues. J lost 3 bases, V lost 0 bases, and 9 bases had no gene match. Germline CDR1 is MGHRA and CDR2 is YSYEKL.

This chain uses TRBV5-1 with TRBJ2-5; D is unclear. The germline V and J ends were trimmed by 7 bases and 3 bases, with 7 bases remaining between them. The CDR3 totals 11 residues. The germline gives CDR1 SGHRS, CDR2 YFSETQ. This CDR3 reads CASGREETQYF. CDR3 nucleotide sequence: TGCGCCAGCGGAAGAGAAGAGACCCAGTACTTC.

V gene TRBV19 combines with J gene TRBJ1-5, with 8 bases identical to TRBD1. The CDR3 is 14 residues long. The germline V gene encodes CDR1 LNHDA and CDR2 SQIVND (reference sequence). With 5 bases clipped from V and 7 bases from J, the junction kept 7 bases outside the gene matches. CDR3: CASSGDRGWQPQHF. The CDR3 region has the DNA TGTGCCAGTAGTGGCGACAGGGGTTGGCAGCCCCAGCATTTT.

The chain combines TRBV7-9 with TRBJ2-5, with 7 bases that match TRBD2. This CDR3 is built from 16 residues. Trimming removed 3 bases from V and 0 bases from J; junction bases left unmatched: 7. Germline values: CDR1 SEHNR, CDR2 FQNEAQ (reference sequence). CDR3 DNA: TGTGCCAGCAGCTTCGGGGTAGCGGGCTACCAAGAGACCCAGTACTTC. As protein: CASSFGVAGYQETQYF. Drawing the rest from reference TRBV7-9 and TRBJ2-5, the complete variable domain is DTGVSQNPRHKITKRGQNVTFRCDPISEHNRLYWYRQTLGQGPEFLTYFQNEAQLEKSRLLSDRFSAERPKGSFSTLEIQRTEQGDSAMYLCASSFGVAGYQETQYFGPGTRLLVL.

In this sample, this clone turned up a few times. The sample carries other DNA sequences with the same CDR3. The rearrangement joins TRBV5-6 to TRBJ1-1; D not certain. Looked up from germline, CDR1 is SGHDT and CDR2 is YYEEEE. V lost 3 bases and J lost 5, with 11 bases in between. CDR3 length: 13 residues. CDR3 bases: TGTGCCAGCAGCTGGACCGGCGGGACTGAAGCTTTCTTT. It translates to CASSWTGGTEAFF. Combining the CDR3 with reference TRBV5-6 and TRBJ1-1 gives the whole variable domain DAGVTQSPTHLIKTRGQQVTLRCSPKSGHDTVSWYQQALGQGPQFIFQYYEEEERQRGNFPDRFSGHQFPNYSSELNVNALLLGDSALYLCASSWTGGTEAFFGQGTRLTVV.

V gene TRBV9 combines with J gene TRBJ1-1; 12 bases map to TRBD1. The J segment lost 0 bases and the V segment lost 4 bases, leaving 7 bases of the junction unmatched. The germline gives CDR1 SGDLS, CDR2 YYNGEE. This CDR3 comprises 17 residues. Here the CDR3 reads CASSYGTGGTLNTEAFF. CDR3 bases: TGTGCCAGCAGCTACGGGACAGGGGGCACCTTGAACACTGAAGCTTTCTTT.

This clone was counted at least ten times. This chain links TRBV5-1 with TRBJ1-4, with D possibly matching TRBD1 (5 bases). The CDR3 has 15 amino acids. V was pared by 0 bases and J by 3 bases, with 9 bases between. The germline CDR1 and CDR2 sequences are SGHRS and YFSETQ. This chain's CDR3 is CASSLGARANEKLFF. The CDR3 nucleotides are TGCGCCAGCAGCTTGGGGGCCAGGGCTAATGAAAAACTGTTTTTT.